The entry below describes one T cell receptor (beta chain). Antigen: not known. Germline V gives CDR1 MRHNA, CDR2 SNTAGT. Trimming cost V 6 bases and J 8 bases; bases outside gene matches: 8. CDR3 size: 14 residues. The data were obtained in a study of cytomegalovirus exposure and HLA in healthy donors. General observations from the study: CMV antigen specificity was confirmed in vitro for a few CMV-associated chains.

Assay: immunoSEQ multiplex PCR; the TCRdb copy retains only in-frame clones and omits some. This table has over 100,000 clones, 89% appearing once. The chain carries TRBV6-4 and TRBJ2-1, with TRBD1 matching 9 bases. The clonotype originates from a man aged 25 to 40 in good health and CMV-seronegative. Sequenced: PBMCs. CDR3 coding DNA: TGTGCCAGCAGCCCCGGGACAGGGAGGGATGAGCAGTTCTTC. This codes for CASSPGTGRDEQFF.